The clone carrying this T cell receptor beta chain occurred once. Its target is unknown. The record originates from a study of response to subunit inactivated influenza vaccine. A single record per CDR3 protein comes from TCRdb applying MiXCR to the RT-PCR reads. The sample carries roughly 180,000 distinct CDR3 sequences, around 8.8% recorded once. The study's findings and limits: The authors suggested that every seasonal influenza vaccination recruits few new T cells.

The V and J ends lost 3 bases and 3 bases respectively, with 11 bases between them. The CDR3 is made up of 14 amino acids. Germline V gene data show CDR1 as SGHTA and CDR2 as FQGNSA. This TCR was sampled from a man aged 50 to 60 who received an inactivated influenza vaccine. This chain joins TRBV7-2 and TRBJ1-2, with D possibly matching TRBD1 (5 bases). The specimen was non-naive T cells sorted from PBMCs, collected on the day of vaccination. The CDR3 loop reads CASSFGRGDYGYTF. The DNA of the CDR3 is TGTGCCAGCAGCTTCGGGCGGGGGGACTATGGCTACACCTTC.